These 27 T cell receptor beta chains share one sample of origin, sequenced in a study of T-cell reconstitution after alpha-beta-depleted transplantation in children (dated by TCRdb to between 2015 and 2016). The library was produced with PCR. Reads for this sample came from an Illumina HiSeq 2500. TCR library preparation used molecular barcoding, with unique molecular identifiers applied to normalize quantification of the TCRbeta repertoire. The public sequencing data were trimmed at Q25 with fastp and processed into clonotypes with MiXCR by TCRdb, which kept only in-frame beta chains. Each record represents a unique CDR3 protein, reported with the most common genes and DNA among its rows. For this sample the table gives some 280,000 distinct CDR3 sequences, of which approximately 9.8% were detected only once. The top ten constitute around 10% of the sample. Source: PBMCs from the stem cell graft donor, taken from the stem cell graft. Every receptor here comes from a human donor who donated a stem cell graft to a child with SCID.

Ten or more counts support this clonotype. The chain carries TRBV5-1 and TRBJ2-7; tentatively, D is TRBD1 (6 bases). The CDR3 extends over 12 amino acids. CDR1 SGHRS and CDR2 YFSETQ come from the germline V gene. V was clipped by 8 bases and J by 2 bases, with 11 bases between them. CDR3 in amino acids: CASTGHTYEQYF. The DNA for the CDR3 is TGCGCCAGTACGGGACACACCTACGAGCAGTACTTC.

There are a few counts of this clonotype. The chain recombines TRBV20-1 with TRBJ2-5; D gene uncertain. The CDR3 sequence is 14 residues long. V lost 5 bases, J lost 2 bases, and 15 bases lay in between. Germline loops: CDR1 DFQATT, CDR2 SNEGSKA (reference sequence). In DNA form, the CDR3 reads TGCAGTGCTCTAGGGCTCCCCGGTCAAGAGACCCAGTACTTC. Protein product: CSALGLPGQETQYF.

This clonotype was counted between two and nine times. This chain joins TRBV12-3 or TRBV12-4 and TRBJ2-7, with D possibly TRBD1 on 6 matching bases. The CDR3 runs to 14 residues. Trimming pared 6 bases from V and 2 bases from J, leaving 14 bases between. The CDR3 DNA is TGTGCCAGCAGCCAGGGGATTAGAACCTACGAGCAGTACTTC. This translates into CASSQGIRTYEQYF.

This clonotype was detected a few times. The chain couples TRBV12-3 or TRBV12-4 to TRBJ1-2; 7 positions match TRBD1. CDR3 length equals 13 residues. The V and J ends lost 3 bases and 5 bases, in that order; junction bases with no gene match: 3. The DNA for the CDR3 is TGTGCCAGCAGTTTCGACAGGGAGTATGGCTACACCTTC. Encoded protein: CASSFDREYGYTF.

The chain combines TRBV29-1 with TRBJ2-3; possible D gene TRBD1, 5 bases. The CDR3 sequence is 16 residues long. The germline V gene encodes CDR1 SQVTM and CDR2 ANQGSEA. With 4 bases removed from V and 0 bases from J, the gap between germline ends came to 17 bases. CDR3 nucleotides: TGCAGCGTTGCCGGAGTAGGGGCAATGAGCACAGATACGCAGTATTTT. Its protein is CSVAGVGAMSTDTQYF.

This clonotype has more than one count but fewer than ten. This chain joins TRBV27 and TRBJ1-2, with no clear D. The length of the CDR3 is 15 residues. With 3 bases removed from V and 6 bases from J, the gap between germline ends came to 17 bases. Germline CDR1 and CDR2: MNHEY and SMNVEV (reference sequence). CDR3 loop: CASSFSREGYDGYTF. The CDR3 nucleotides read TGTGCCAGCAGTTTTTCGAGGGAGGGTTATGATGGCTACACCTTC.

The genes are TRBV18 and TRBJ2-2; D is unclear. Trimming shortened V by 1 base and J by 2 bases, and 14 bases separated the two germline ends. The V gene's germline CDR1 is KGHSH and CDR2 LQKENI. CDR3 size: 17 residues. CDR3 in DNA: TGTGCCAGCTCACCACTTAGCACAACATACAACACCGGGGAGCTGTTTTTT. Its translation is CASSPLSTTYNTGELFF.

The chain is built from TRBV7-9 and TRBJ2-7; D is undetermined. Germline assignment: CDR1 SEHNR and CDR2 FQNEAQ (reference sequence). V was clipped by 1 base and J by 4 bases, with 11 bases between them. The CDR3 has 14 residues. Here the CDR3 DNA reads TGTGCCAGCAGCTTAGAAGGTTTCTGGTACGAGCAGTACTTC. Its translation is CASSLEGFWYEQYF.

In its sample, this clonotype was seen many times. This rearrangement joins TRBV5-1 to TRBJ2-7; D unresolved. Germline CDR1 reads SGHRS; CDR2 reads YFSETQ. This CDR3 comprises 13 residues. Trimming cost V 0 bases and J 7 bases, with 11 bases left between them. The CDR3 sequence is CASSLGNWDEQYF. DNA for the CDR3: TGCGCCAGCAGCTTGGGGAACTGGGATGAGCAGTACTTC. The variable domain in full, with the rest retrieved from reference TRBV5-1 and TRBJ2-7, is KAGVTQTPRYLIKTRGQQVTLSCSPISGHRSVSWYQQTPGQGLQFLFEYFSETQRNKGNFPGRFSGRQFSNSRSEMNVSTLELGDSALYLCASSLGNWDEQYFGPGTRLTVT.

The J gene is TRBJ1-4, the V gene TRBV7-8, with 7 bases identical to TRBD1. This CDR3 has 16 residues. The V and J ends lost 3 bases and 6 bases, in that order; junction bases with no gene match: 10. The germline V gene encodes CDR1 SGHVS and CDR2 FQNEAQ. The CDR3 region has the DNA TGTGCCAGCAGCTTCCCAAACCGGGACAGTGATGAAAAACTGTTTTTT. This encodes CASSFPNRDSDEKLFF.

This rearrangement joins TRBV20-1 to TRBJ1-3, with a possible D match to TRBD1 (6 bases). The CDR3 length is 13 residues. Germline CDR1 DFQATT, CDR2 SNEGSKA (reference sequence). Trimming removed 3 bases from V and 4 bases from J, with 10 bases in between. The CDR3 is CSARDSAGNTIYF. The CDR3 DNA reads as TGCAGTGCTAGGGACAGTGCCGGAAACACCATATATTTT.

This clonotype has a handful of counts. This chain connects TRBV20-1 to TRBJ2-5; possibly TRBD1 for D (5 bases). V was trimmed by 7 bases and J by 0 bases, leaving 12 bases between them. The CDR3 is made up of 13 amino acids. CDR1 is DFQATT and CDR2 is SNEGSKA in the germline V gene (reference sequence). CDR3 region: CSGETEYQETQYF. The CDR3 coding sequence is TGCAGTGGCGAGACAGAGTACCAAGAGACCCAGTACTTC.

This clonotype was observed a handful of times. This sequence joins TRBV7-2 and TRBJ2-3; 7 nucleotides match TRBD2. The CDR3 covers 16 residues. From germline, CDR1 is SGHTA and CDR2 FQGNSA. V was pared by 6 bases and J by 0 bases, with 9 bases of the junction left unmatched. The CDR3 is CASRPRSGKSTDTQYF. DNA of the CDR3: TGTGCCAGCAGACCCAGGAGCGGGAAAAGCACAGATACGCAGTATTTT.

This clonotype appeared many times. The genes are TRBV5-1 and TRBJ2-2, with 8 positions matching TRBD1. V trimming: 0 bases; J trimming: 4 bases; junction bases outside the gene matches: 8. The CDR3 consists of 17 residues. The germline gives CDR1 SGHRS, CDR2 YFSETQ. CDR3 residues: CASSLASSRGRTGELFF. CDR3 nucleotides: TGCGCCAGCAGCTTGGCGTCGAGCAGGGGGCGCACCGGGGAGCTGTTTTTT.

The gene calls are TRBV19 and TRBJ2-5; D gene unclear. CDR1 is LNHDA and CDR2 is SQIVND in the germline V gene (reference sequence). This CDR3 has 13 residues. V gave up 5 bases and J gave up 4 bases, with 11 bases separating them. CDR3 in amino acids: CASSAEWRETQYF. The CDR3 DNA reads as TGTGCCAGTAGTGCCGAATGGAGAGAGACCCAGTACTTC. The variable domain in full, completed from reference TRBV19 and TRBJ2-5, reads DGGITQSPKYLFRKEGQNVTLSCEQNLNHDAMYWYRQDPGQGLRLIYYSQIVNDFQKGDIAEGYSVSREKKESFPLTVTSAQKNPTAFYLCASSAEWRETQYFGPGTRLLVL.

The sample holds a few counts of this clonotype. The rearrangement joins TRBV7-9 to TRBJ1-2; unclear D gene. The length of the CDR3 is 12 residues. Trimming pared 2 bases from V and 8 bases from J, leaving 9 bases between. Germline V gene lookup returns CDR1 SEHNR and CDR2 FQNEAQ (reference sequence). The chain's CDR3 is CASSLSSGGYTF. CDR3 nucleotide sequence: TGTGCCAGCAGCTTAAGTTCTGGGGGCTACACCTTC. Full variable domain (remainder filled in from reference TRBV7-9 and TRBJ1-2): DTGVSQNPRHKITKRGQNVTFRCDPISEHNRLYWYRQTLGQGPEFLTYFQNEAQLEKSRLLSDRFSAERPKGSFSTLEIQRTEQGDSAMYLCASSLSSGGYTFGSGTRLTVV.

The J gene is TRBJ2-7, the V gene TRBV27; 10 nucleotides agree with TRBD1. From germline, CDR1 is MNHEY and CDR2 SMNVEV (reference sequence). The ends lost 6 bases at V and 3 bases at J; junction bases unmatched: 5. The CDR3 is 14 amino acids. Here the CDR3 reads CASRTGTGVYEQYF. The CDR3 bases are TGTGCCAGCAGGACGGGGACAGGGGTCTACGAGCAGTACTTC.

This clonotype was seen repeatedly, ten times or more. This chain joins TRBV20-1 and TRBJ2-5, with 8 bases lining up with TRBD2. The V gene's germline CDR1 is DFQATT and CDR2 SNEGSKA (reference sequence). The length of the CDR3 is 12 residues. Trimming took 5 bases from V and 4 from J; bases not matched to a gene: 3. The CDR3 coding sequence is TGCAGTGCTCGAAGCGGGGGAGAGACCCAGTACTTC. Encoded protein: CSARSGGETQYF.

In this sample, this clonotype turned up many times. This sequence joins TRBV3-1 and TRBJ2-1, with TRBD1 identical over 8 bases. There are 16 residues in the CDR3. In germline, CDR1 is LGHDT, CDR2 YNNKEL (reference sequence). V was pared by 6 bases and J by 5 bases, with 12 bases of the junction left unmatched. The CDR3 region has the DNA TGTGCCAGCAGTCCCGACAGGGGAGGTGTTGACAATGAGCAGTTCTTC. Its translation: CASSPDRGGVDNEQFF.

The chain recombines TRBV6-1 with TRBJ2-5, with D possibly matching TRBD2 (5 bases). The V and J ends lost 4 bases and 4 bases respectively, with 13 bases between them. This CDR3 spans 14 amino acids. Germline-derived CDR1 and CDR2 are MNHNS and SASEGT. The CDR3 reads CASSAGIWGETQYF. The CDR3 region has the DNA TGTGCCAGCAGTGCCGGGATTTGGGGAGAGACCCAGTACTTC.

This clonotype has only a few counts. V is TRBV10-1 and J is TRBJ2-7; D is undetermined. V lost 3 bases to trimming and J lost 5 bases, with 14 bases between them. Germline CDR1 and CDR2: WNHNN and SYGVQD (reference sequence). This CDR3 is 14 amino acids long. The DNA of the CDR3 is TGCGCCAGCAGTGACCACACATCCCTGGACGAGCAGTACTTC. This sequence encodes CASSDHTSLDEQYF.

The chain combines TRBV7-8 with TRBJ2-1, with 7 bases identical to TRBD2. Germline CDR1 reads SGHVS; CDR2 reads FQNEAQ. The length of the CDR3 is 16 residues. After removal of 5 bases from V and 0 bases from J, the junction contained 7 bases not matched to a gene. Here the CDR3 reads CASSTSGDSSYNEQFF. The CDR3, as DNA: TGTGCCAGCAGCACCAGCGGGGATAGCTCCTACAATGAGCAGTTCTTC. Full variable domain (rest looked up from reference TRBV7-8 and TRBJ2-1): GAGVSQSPRYKVAKRGQDVALRCDPISGHVSLFWYQQALGQGPEFLTYFQNEAQLDKSGLPSDRFFAERPEGSVSTLKIQRTQQEDSAVYLCASSTSGDSSYNEQFFGPGTRLTVL.

This clonotype has a count of ten or more. The chain combines TRBV25-1 with TRBJ2-1, with 8 bases aligning to TRBD2. This CDR3 comprises 20 residues. Germline V gene sequence: CDR1 MGHDK, CDR2 SYGVNS. Trimming at V came to 2 bases and at J to 6 bases, leaving 21 bases not matched to a gene. The CDR3 loop reads CASSERTTDNGGALSNEQFF. CDR3 coding DNA: TGTGCCAGCAGTGAACGAACGACTGATAACGGGGGGGCCTTAAGCAATGAGCAGTTCTTC.

This chain joins TRBV7-2 and TRBJ2-3, with TRBD2 identical over 10 bases. Germline V CDR1 and CDR2: SGHTA, FQGNSA. J was trimmed by 2 bases and V by 1 base; bases with no gene match: 6. CDR3 length: 17 residues. CDR3: CASSLVAAGGPTDTQYF. DNA of the CDR3: TGTGCCAGCAGCTTAGTGGCAGCGGGGGGGCCCACAGATACGCAGTATTTT.

This clonotype appeared a few times. CDR3 sequence reads: CASSGGQGGNQPQHF. The CDR3 DNA sequence: TGTGCCAGCAGCGGGGGGCAGGGGGGCAATCAGCCCCAGCATTTT. This sequence joins TRBV5-6 and TRBJ1-5, with 7 bases aligning to TRBD1. CDR3 length: 15 amino acids. V dropped 4 bases and J dropped 2; count of bases not matched to a gene: 6. The V gene's germline CDR1 is SGHDT and CDR2 YYEEEE.

Notes on this clonotype: A read error may be the cause here, since a much bigger clone is one base away. The chain combines TRBV5-1 with TRBJ2-3; no clear D. From germline, CDR1 is SGHRS and CDR2 YFSETQ. The CDR3 totals 11 residues. Trimming removed 0 bases from V and 7 bases from J, with 3 bases in between. Here the CDR3 reads CASSLEYTQYF. CDR3 DNA: TGCGCCAGCAGCTTGGAATATACGCAGTATTTT.

The chain recombines TRBV7-8 with TRBJ2-2; 7 bases map to TRBD1. With V trimmed by 5 bases and J by 5 bases, 8 bases remained unmatched. There are 15 residues in the CDR3. Germline CDR1 reads SGHVS; CDR2 reads FQNEAQ. The CDR3 sequence: CASSLWDSETGELFF. Here the CDR3 DNA reads TGTGCCAGCAGCCTATGGGACAGTGAGACCGGGGAGCTGTTTTTT. Drawing the rest from reference TRBV7-8 and TRBJ2-2, the complete variable domain is GAGVSQSPRYKVAKRGQDVALRCDPISGHVSLFWYQQALGQGPEFLTYFQNEAQLDKSGLPSDRFFAERPEGSVSTLKIQRTQQEDSAVYLCASSLWDSETGELFFGEGSRLTVL.